Below are 3 T cell receptor beta chains sequenced from a single sample in a study of OX40 agonist ivuxolimab in advanced cancers. The assay was immunoSEQ multiplex PCR, and TCRdb's table has in-frame clones only and misses some. The data hold approximately 130,000 clones, with approximately 94% observed a single time. This specimen was CD4+ or CD8+ T cells sorted from blood, taken in a trial of the OX40 agonist ivuxolimab. All receptors derive from an adult with an advanced solid tumor such as melanoma, head and neck, liver or kidney cancer.

V gene TRBV19 combines with J gene TRBJ2-3; 8 bases map to TRBD1. The CDR3 runs 16 residues. Germline V gene sequence: CDR1 LNHDA, CDR2 SQIVND (reference sequence). Trimming at V came to 5 bases and at J to 1 base, leaving 8 bases not matched to a gene. CDR3 in DNA: TGTGCCAGTAGTGCTGACAGGGGTCGAGGCACAGATACGCAGTATTTT. This sequence encodes CASSADRGRGTDTQYF.

V and J are TRBV5-6 and TRBJ1-2; tentative D call: TRBD1 (5 bases). The CDR3 spans 14 residues. Germline-derived CDR1 and CDR2 are SGHDT and YYEEEE. The V end lost 5 bases, the J end lost 4 bases, and 15 bases lay between the germline ends. The CDR3 nucleotides are TGTGCCAGCAGGTGGCGGGGCATTGGCTATGGCTACACCTTC. It translates to CASRWRGIGYGYTF.

J is TRBJ2-7 and V is TRBV27, with no clear D. V lost 3 bases to trimming and J lost 6 bases, with 12 bases between them. Germline V CDR1 and CDR2: MNHEY, SMNVEV (reference sequence). This CDR3 contains 13 residues. This CDR3 reads CASSLKSYREQYF. Here the CDR3 DNA reads TGTGCCAGCAGTTTGAAAAGTTACCGCGAGCAGTACTTC.